The T cell receptor (beta chain) under discussion was sequenced for a study of vaccination effects on CD4 cells after COVID-19. Following an approximately 11-day culture, CD4+ T cells were purified. Vaccine recipients, nucleocapsid antibody negative, had no prior SARS-CoV-2 infection. Half the medium was swapped for IL-2 medium on days 3 and 7. Measured with immunoSEQ multiplex PCR; TCRdb has only the in-frame clones, and not every one. The table includes about 74,000 clones, approximately 77% detected once. This clone was seen a handful of times. Its antigen is still unknown. In germline, CDR1 is LGHDT, CDR2 YNNKEL (reference sequence). Trimming took 6 bases from V and 2 from J, leaving 10 bases between them. The CDR3 runs to 13 residues.

The receptor comes from a human donor who received a COVID-19 vaccine. The gene calls are TRBV3-1 (or the pseudogene TRBV3-2) and TRBJ1-1; no definite D call. The starting material was CD4+ T cells from PBMCs cultured without peptide, obtained before COVID-19 vaccination. CDR3 in amino acids: CASRRGLNTEAFF. The CDR3 coding sequence is TGTGCCAGCAGACGCGGACTCAACACTGAAGCTTTCTTT.